In its sample, the clone carrying this T cell receptor (beta chain) was seen a few times. Its specificity is not known. With V trimmed by 1 base and J by 8 bases, 9 bases remained unmatched. The CDR3 is 16 residues long. Germline values: CDR1 SGHDN, CDR2 FVKESK. Sequenced material consisted of expressed TCRB transcripts (all of the isolated RNA was reverse transcribed). Sequencing used immunoSEQ multiplex PCR; TCRdb keeps in-frame clones, though not all of them. The sample consists of a few hundred thousand clones, 30% of them appearing once. Sorting with CD45RO/CCR7/CD25/CD127/CD95/CD27 yielded naive, central memory, regulatory and stem-like memory CD4+ cells. These data are taken from a study of beta chain features in type 1 diabetes. The study, taken as a whole, reports: Shorter TCRB CDR3s, moderately but significantly so, were found in Type 1 diabetes patients in all four CD4+ subsets. VDJ junctions from type 1 diabetes patients carried fewer insertions and larger deletions. Because the template was cDNA, high-expressing cells might be over-represented.

The chain couples TRBV14 to TRBJ1-4, with 8 bases matching TRBD1. The sample was naive CD4+ T cells from blood. The TCR sequence derives from a man aged 18 to 30 in good health. Here the CDR3 DNA reads TGTGCCAGCAGCCAAGTAGAGACAGGGGTCCGGGAAAAACTGTTTTTT. Its protein is CASSQVETGVREKLFF.